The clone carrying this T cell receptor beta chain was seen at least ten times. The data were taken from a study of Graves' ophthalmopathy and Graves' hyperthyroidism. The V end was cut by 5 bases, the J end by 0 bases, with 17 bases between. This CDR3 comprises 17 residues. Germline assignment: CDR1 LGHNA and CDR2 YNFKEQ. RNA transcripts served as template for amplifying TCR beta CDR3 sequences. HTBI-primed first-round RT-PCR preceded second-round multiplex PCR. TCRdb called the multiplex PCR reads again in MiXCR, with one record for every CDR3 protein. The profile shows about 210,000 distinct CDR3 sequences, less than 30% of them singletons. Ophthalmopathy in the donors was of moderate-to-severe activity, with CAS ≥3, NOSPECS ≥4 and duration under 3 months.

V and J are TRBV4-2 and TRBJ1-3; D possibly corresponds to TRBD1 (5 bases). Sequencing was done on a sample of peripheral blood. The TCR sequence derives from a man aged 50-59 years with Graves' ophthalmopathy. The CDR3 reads CASSAVRGTSSGNTIYF. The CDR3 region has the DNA TGTGCCAGCAGCGCAGTGCGGGGGACGAGCTCTGGAAACACCATATATTTT.